A single sample gave rise to the 5 T cell receptor beta chains below, sequenced in a study of OX40 agonist ivuxolimab in advanced cancers. TCRdb keeps only in-frame clones here, not all; method: immunoSEQ multiplex PCR. Of approximately 76,000 clones listed, approximately 85% are singletons. Sequenced material: CD4+ or CD8+ T cells sorted from blood, taken in a trial of the OX40 agonist ivuxolimab. These TCRs come from an adult with an advanced solid tumor such as melanoma, head and neck, liver or kidney cancer.

In the case of this clone: The junction departs from the called germline gene at one end, perhaps through a read error. The V gene is TRBV19, the J gene TRBJ1-2; D unresolved. CDR3 length: 14 amino acids. Germline loops: CDR1 LNHDA, CDR2 SQIVND (reference sequence). CDR3 sequence reads: CASKDDGTSMAKAF. CDR3 nucleotide sequence: TGTGCCAGTAAAGATGACGGAACCTCTATGGCTAAGGCCTTC.

As regards this clone: Its ends do not fully match the called genes, so a read error is possible. The chain uses TRBV6-4 and TRBJ1-5; possibly TRBD1 for D (5 bases). This CDR3 is 15 amino acids long. Germline V gene sequence: CDR1 MRHNA, CDR2 SNTAGT. The CDR3 loop is CASSPQGTPNQSQHF. The DNA of the CDR3 is TGTGCCAGCAGCCCTCAGGGAACGCCTAATCAGTCCCAGCATTTT.

This chain joins TRBV6-1 and TRBJ2-1, with TRBD2 matching 11 bases. The germline V gene encodes CDR1 MNHNS and CDR2 SASEGT. CDR3 size: 15 residues. After removal of 7 bases from V and 3 bases from J, the junction contained 5 bases not matched to a gene. This CDR3 is CASNFGTSGYNEQFF. The CDR3, as DNA: TGTGCCAGCAACTTCGGGACTAGCGGCTACAATGAGCAGTTCTTC.

The chain recombines TRBV7-9 with TRBJ2-5; D is perhaps TRBD1 (6 bases). The J call is uncertain, as TRBJ2-7 better fits the DNA end. The germline CDR1 and CDR2 sequences are SEHNR and FQNEAQ (reference sequence). The length of the CDR3 is 13 residues. The CDR3: CASSFAGAYEQYF. Written as DNA, the CDR3 is TGTGCCAGCAGCTTCGCAGGGGCCTACGAGCAGTACTTC.

V is TRBV7-8 and J is TRBJ2-2; possibly TRBD1 for D (6 bases). The CDR3 sequence is 14 residues long. The V and J ends lost 2 bases and 6 bases respectively, with 10 bases between them. Germline V CDR1 and CDR2: SGHVS, FQNEAQ. The CDR3 DNA reads TGTGCCAGCAGCTTACTAGGGGGTTCCGGGGAGCTGTTTTTT. It encodes CASSLLGGSGELFF.